These 24 T cell receptor beta chains came from one sample sequenced in a study of blood T cell repertoires in COVID-19. Here immunoSEQ multiplex PCR was the method, and the copy in TCRdb shows in-frame clones only, minus some. The sample has tens of thousands of clones; 68% are singletons. The sequencing input was peripheral blood. The receptors here all came from a woman in her sixties or seventies with acute or convalescent COVID-19.

This chain links TRBV11-2 with TRBJ2-3; D gene uncertain. Trimming removed 5 bases from V and 3 bases from J, with 3 bases in between. The CDR3 totals 11 residues. Germline V CDR1 and CDR2: SGHAT, FQNNGV. CDR3 nucleotide sequence: TGTGCCAGCAGCGTAACAGATACGCAGTATTTT. Residues: CASSVTDTQYF.

The chain uses TRBV7-2 and TRBJ1-3, with D unclear. In germline, CDR1 is SGHTA, CDR2 FQGNSA. The CDR3 is 15 amino acids. The germline V and J ends were trimmed by 1 base and 4 bases, with 11 bases remaining between them. CDR3 residues: CASSLDRTLGNTIYF. For the CDR3, the DNA is TGTGCCAGCAGCTTAGACCGGACTCTCGGAAACACCATATATTTT.

This clone has just a few counts. This sequence joins TRBV2 and TRBJ1-4; 7 bases align to TRBD1. The CDR3 length is 15 residues. The V gene end was trimmed by 2 bases and the J gene end by 8 bases; junction bases not matched to a gene: 8. Germline V gene lookup returns CDR1 SNHLY and CDR2 FYNNEI. The DNA of the CDR3 is TGTGCCAGCAGTGAACAGGGGACAGAGGTAGAAAAACTGTTTTTT. Encoded protein: CASSEQGTEVEKLFF.

This clone has only a few counts. The chain has TRBV6-5 and TRBJ1-4, with TRBD1 matching over 7 bases. Germline V CDR1 and CDR2: MNHEY, SVGAGI. The CDR3 is made up of 16 amino acids. With V trimmed by 1 base and J by 4 bases, 6 bases remained unmatched. The DNA of the CDR3 is TGTGCCAGCAGTTACTTTCCGGGACAGATTAATGAAAAACTGTTTTTT. It specifies CASSYFPGQINEKLFF.

The chain employs TRBV2 and TRBJ2-2; TRBD1 might be the D (6 bases). V was pared by 0 bases and J by 5 bases, with 22 bases between. CDR3 size: 19 residues. Germline V gene sequence: CDR1 SNHLY, CDR2 FYNNEI. The DNA of the CDR3 is TGTGCCAGCAGTGAAGCGCTTAACGTGCAGGGGACGTGGACCGGGGAGCTGTTTTTT. Amino acids: CASSEALNVQGTWTGELFF. Looking up the rest from reference TRBV2 and TRBJ2-2 gives the full variable domain: EPEVTQTPSHQVTQMGQEVILRCVPISNHLYFYWYRQILGQKVEFLVSFYNNEISEKSEIFDDQFSVERPDGSNFTLKIRSTKLEDSAMYFCASSEALNVQGTWTGELFFGEGSRLTVL.

This rearrangement joins TRBV30 to TRBJ1-5, with a tentative D call TRBD1 (6 bases). The ends were cut back, 3 bases at V and 7 bases at J, with 13 bases in the middle. This CDR3 comprises 13 residues. The germline gives CDR1 GTSNPN, CDR2 SVGIG (reference sequence). CDR3: CAWRRQETQPQHF. As DNA, the CDR3 is TGTGCCTGGAGGCGACAGGAAACCCAGCCCCAGCATTTT. The full variable domain, its missing parts supplied by reference TRBV30 and TRBJ1-5, is SQTIHQWPATLVQPVGSPLSLECTVEGTSNPNLYWYRQAAGRGLQLLFYSVGIGQISSEVPQNLSASRPQDRQFILSSKKLLLSDSGFYLCAWRRQETQPQHFGDGTRLSIL.

V and J are TRBV7-3 and TRBJ2-1, with a weak D call TRBD1 (5 bases). This CDR3 region has 14 residues. Germline V CDR1 and CDR2: SGHTA, FQGTGA. Trimming took off 2 bases at V and 5 bases at J, with 10 bases between the two ends. The CDR3: CASSLSAGNNEQFF. DNA for the CDR3: TGTGCCAGCAGCTTATCAGCAGGGAACAATGAGCAGTTCTTC.

This clone showed up just a few times. This chain links TRBV6-5 with TRBJ2-7, with D possibly being TRBD2 (5 bases). Trimming took 7 bases from V and 3 from J, leaving 13 bases between them. The CDR3 covers 13 residues. CDR1 MNHEY and CDR2 SVGAGI come from the germline V gene. CDR3 sequence reads: CASTPVGGYEQYF. CDR3 DNA: TGTGCCAGCACCCCGGTAGGAGGCTACGAGCAGTACTTC.

This sequence joins TRBV6-1 and TRBJ2-4; 7 bases agree with TRBD1. The trim removed 0 bases at V and 12 bases at J, leaving 11 bases unmatched. The CDR3 runs 15 residues. Germline CDR1 and CDR2: MNHNS and SASEGT. The CDR3 loop is CASSEALREGAPQYF. As DNA, the CDR3 is TGTGCCAGCAGTGAAGCGCTTCGTGAGGGGGCGCCTCAGTACTTC.

The J gene is TRBJ1-2, the V gene TRBV30; the D gene is possibly TRBD1 (6 bases). The CDR3 is 13 amino acids. V gave up 3 bases and J gave up 5 bases, with 13 bases separating them. Germline CDR1 is GTSNPN and CDR2 is SVGIG (reference sequence). CDR3 bases: TGTGCCTGGAGCATACAGGGAGGGTATGGCTACACCTTC. It translates to CAWSIQGGYGYTF.

The V call is TRBV6-6, the J call TRBJ2-5; 15 bases are a match to TRBD2. The germline gives CDR1 MNHNY, CDR2 SVGAGI (reference sequence). CDR3 length: 16 amino acids. Trimming removed 6 bases from V and 7 bases from J; junction bases left unmatched: 9. CDR3 amino acids: CASRETGLAGGSTQYF. The CDR3, as DNA: TGTGCCAGCAGAGAAACCGGACTAGCGGGGGGGTCGACCCAGTACTTC.

The genes are TRBV5-1 and TRBJ2-3; D remains ambiguous. V lost 0 bases and J 9 bases, leaving 20 bases between the germline ends. Looked up from germline, CDR1 is SGHRS and CDR2 is YFSETQ. The CDR3 spans 16 residues. As DNA, the CDR3 is TGCGCCAGCAGCTTGGGTTCCGCTTCCCAGATCGGGACGCAGTATTTT. Its translation: CASSLGSASQIGTQYF. Looking up the rest from reference TRBV5-1 and TRBJ2-3 gives the full variable domain: KAGVTQTPRYLIKTRGQQVTLSCSPISGHRSVSWYQQTPGQGLQFLFEYFSETQRNKGNFPGRFSGRQFSNSRSEMNVSTLELGDSALYLCASSLGSASQIGTQYFGPGTRLTVL.

The chain combines TRBV1 with TRBJ2-7; the table's D call, TRBD1, was not checked against the DNA. TRBV1 is a listed pseudogene. The length of the CDR3 is 15 residues. The CDR3 here is CTSEIGAVTGYEQYF. In DNA, the CDR3 is TGCACCAGCGAGATAGGGGCAGTGACTGGCTACGAGCAGTACTTC.

This chain uses TRBV28 with TRBJ1-1; no reliable D call. V lost 9 bases and J lost 0, with 8 bases in between. CDR1 and CDR2 (germline): MDHEN, SYDVKM. The length of the CDR3 is 12 residues. CDR3 loop: CASQTMNTEAFF. In DNA, the CDR3 is TGTGCCAGTCAAACAATGAACACTGAAGCTTTCTTT.

The chain is built from TRBV15 and TRBJ1-5; perhaps TRBD1 as D (6 bases). This CDR3 has 17 amino acids. V gave up 2 bases and J gave up 1 base, with 15 bases separating them. The germline V gene has CDR1 LNHNV and CDR2 YYDKDF (reference sequence). This CDR3 reads CATSRRNTGNSNQPQHF. The CDR3 DNA reads as TGTGCCACCAGCAGAAGAAATACAGGGAACAGCAATCAGCCCCAGCATTTT.

The rearrangement uses TRBV27 and TRBJ2-2; no reliable D call. CDR1 and CDR2 (germline): MNHEY, SMNVEV (reference sequence). V lost 1 base to trimming and J lost 7 bases, with 10 bases between them. The CDR3 sequence is 14 residues long. CDR3 DNA: TGTGCCAGCAGTTTATTCTTCGCGAACGGGGAGCTGTTTTTT. Translated: CASSLFFANGELFF.

The rearrangement uses TRBV5-1 and TRBJ2-2; 9 bases line up with TRBD2. The CDR3 consists of 15 residues. Trimming at V came to 1 base and at J to 3 bases, leaving 1 base not matched to a gene. Germline assignment: CDR1 SGHRS and CDR2 YFSETQ. The CDR3 reads CASSLRLADTGELFF. CDR3 sequence (DNA): TGCGCCAGCAGCTTGAGACTAGCGGACACCGGGGAGCTGTTTTTT.

This sequence joins TRBV2 and TRBJ1-1; a possible D gene is TRBD1 (5 bases). The germline V gene encodes CDR1 SNHLY and CDR2 FYNNEI. V was pared by 7 bases and J by 5 bases, with 17 bases between. The CDR3 loop spans 14 amino acids. The CDR3 here is CASKQAGQATEAFF. DNA of the CDR3: TGTGCCAGCAAACAGGCAGGGCAGGCAACTGAAGCTTTCTTT.

J is TRBJ2-4 and V is TRBV4-1; TRBD2 matches at 8 bases. Germline V lookup: CDR1 MGHRA, CDR2 YSYEKL. This CDR3 region has 17 residues. Losses at the gene ends were 2 bases for V and 6 bases for J; bases not matched to a gene: 12. CDR3 residues: CASSQTAPRGERNIQYF. The CDR3 coding sequence is TGCGCCAGCAGCCAAACCGCTCCGCGGGGGGAACGAAACATTCAGTACTTC.

There are a few counts of this clone. The CDR3: CASSQGTALLGGANVLTF. The CDR3 nucleotides are TGTGCCAGCAGCCAGGGGACAGCGCTTTTGGGCGGGGCCAACGTCCTGACTTTC. J is TRBJ2-6 and V is TRBV4-2, with 7 positions matching TRBD1. CDR1 LGHNA and CDR2 YNFKEQ come from the germline V gene. The CDR3 has 18 residues. V shed 3 bases, J shed 4 bases, and the junction held 12 bases outside the gene matches.

About this clone: Its ends do not fully match the called genes, so a read error is possible. This chain connects TRBV7-9 to TRBJ1-2, with D uncertain. This CDR3 is 11 amino acids long. Germline values: CDR1 SEHNR, CDR2 FQNEAQ (reference sequence). The CDR3 DNA sequence: TGTGCCAGCAGCTTAGGAGTTCGGAAGGAGTTC. This translates into CASSLGVRKEF.

The V and J genes are TRBV19 and TRBJ2-2; 7 nucleotides align to TRBD2. The CDR3 spans 13 residues. The J segment lost 6 bases and the V segment lost 3 bases, leaving 1 base of the junction unmatched. In germline, CDR1 is LNHDA, CDR2 SQIVND (reference sequence). Here the CDR3 reads CASSMTSPGELFF. For the CDR3, the DNA is TGTGCCAGTAGTATGACTAGCCCCGGGGAGCTGTTTTTT.

This chain uses TRBV6-5 with TRBJ2-3; the match to TRBD2 covers 8 bases. Germline V gene data show CDR1 as MNHEY and CDR2 as SVGAGI. Trimming cost V 7 bases and J 6 bases; bases outside gene matches: 9. This CDR3 comprises 14 residues. CDR3 coding DNA: TGTGCCAGCAAATTCTTGGAGCGGGGGGATACGCAGTATTTT. It is translated as CASKFLERGDTQYF.

J is TRBJ2-7 and V is TRBV20-1, with D possibly matching TRBD2 (6 bases). CDR1 DFQATT and CDR2 SNEGSKA come from the germline V gene (reference sequence). Trimming shortened V by 3 bases and J by 7 bases, and 10 bases separated the two germline ends. The CDR3 runs 11 residues. The CDR3 DNA reads TGCAGTGCTAGGACCGGAGGGGAGCAGTACTTC. Translation gives CSARTGGEQYF.